This TCR beta chain was profiled in a study of T cells after yellow fever vaccination. On the study more broadly: It was SMART-Seq v4 Ultra Low Input that prepared the fractions with low cell numbers.

The CDR3 consists of 11 residues. Germline V gene data show CDR1 as SQVTM and CDR2 as ANQGSEA. The trim removed 7 bases at V and 13 bases at J, leaving 11 bases unmatched. This clonotype was seen at least ten times. TCRdb reprocessed the 5' RACE reads via MiXCR and lists one record per CDR3 protein. The sample lists approximately 90,000 distinct CDR3 sequences, less than 6% occurring once. The TCR originated in a man between 18 and 35 years old who received the YFV17D yellow fever vaccine. This sequence joins TRBV29-1 and TRBJ2-3, with 7 bases fitting TRBD1. The material was CD8+ T cells sorted from PBMCs, obtained 10 days after the yellow fever booster vaccination. The CDR3 sequence: CSDVTGTVEYF. CDR3 sequence (DNA): TGCAGCGACGTAACCGGGACAGTCGAGTATTTT.